The 5 T cell receptor beta chains in this list originate from one sample, sequenced in a study of OX40 agonist ivuxolimab in advanced cancers. Clones were sequenced by immunoSEQ multiplex PCR, and TCRdb holds only the in-frame ones, with some missing. Here the sample spans 70,000 to 90,000 clones, roughly 89% being singletons. Source: CD4+ or CD8+ T cells sorted from blood, taken in a trial of the OX40 agonist ivuxolimab. These receptors all come from an adult with an advanced solid tumor such as melanoma, head and neck, liver or kidney cancer.

J is TRBJ2-7 and V is TRBV6-1; TRBD2 might be the D (5 bases). The CDR3 runs to 16 residues. Per germline, CDR1 MNHNS and CDR2 SASEGT. With 4 bases removed from V and 0 bases from J, the gap between germline ends came to 16 bases. DNA of the CDR3: TGTGCCAGCAGTGCACACGGCGCGGGTGGCTCCTACGAGCAGTACTTC. Amino acid sequence: CASSAHGAGGSYEQYF.

This chain connects TRBV15 to TRBJ1-4; no definite D call. Germline-derived CDR1 and CDR2 are LNHNV and YYDKDF (reference sequence). The CDR3 is made up of 16 amino acids. V dropped 0 bases and J dropped 5 bases, with 13 bases sitting between them. The chain's CDR3 is CATSRDPGPVNEKLFF. The CDR3 nucleotides are TGTGCCACCAGCAGAGACCCGGGCCCAGTCAATGAAAAACTGTTTTTT.

The CDR3 sequence: CASSLVGQHTF. CDR3 nucleotides: TGTGCCAGCAGCTTGGTAGGGCAGCACACCTTC. V gene TRBV5-4 combines with J gene TRBJ1-2; D not certain. Germline lookup yields CDR1 SGHNT and CDR2 YYREEE (reference sequence). The length of the CDR3 is 11 residues. The ends were cut back, 0 bases at V and 12 bases at J, with 9 bases in the middle.

The V gene is TRBV6-5, the J gene TRBJ1-1; D remains unclear. Trimming cost V 4 bases and J 3 bases, with 9 bases left between them. Germline V gene data show CDR1 as MNHEY and CDR2 as SVGAGI. The CDR3 consists of 13 residues. The CDR3 spells CASSLGSDTEAFF. CDR3 DNA sequence: TGTGCCAGCAGTTTGGGATCGGACACTGAAGCTTTCTTT.

The chain is built from TRBV30 and TRBJ1-2; D remains ambiguous. Trimming took off 1 base at V and 4 bases at J, with 7 bases between the two ends. CDR1 is GTSNPN and CDR2 is SVGIG in the germline V gene (reference sequence). This CDR3 comprises 12 residues. This CDR3 reads CAWSGPIYGYTF. In DNA, the CDR3 is TGTGCCTGGAGTGGCCCAATCTATGGCTACACCTTC.